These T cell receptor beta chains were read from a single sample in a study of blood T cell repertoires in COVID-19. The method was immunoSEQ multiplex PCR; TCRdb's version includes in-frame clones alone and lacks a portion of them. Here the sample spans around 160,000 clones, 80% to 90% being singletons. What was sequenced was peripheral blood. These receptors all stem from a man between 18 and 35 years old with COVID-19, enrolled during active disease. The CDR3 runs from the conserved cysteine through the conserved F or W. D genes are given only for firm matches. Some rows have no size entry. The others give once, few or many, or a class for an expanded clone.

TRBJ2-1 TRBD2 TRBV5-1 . TGCGCCAGCAGCGGAGCGGGAGGGTCCTACAATGAGCAGTTCTTC CASSGAGGSYNEQFF
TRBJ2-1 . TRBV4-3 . TGCGCCAGCAGCCAAGTCGGAGGGCTAGTCTCCAATGAGCAGTTCTTC CASSQVGGLVSNEQFF
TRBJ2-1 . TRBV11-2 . TGTGCCAGCAGCTGGACAGGGGTGACTAGCGGTTACAATGAGCAGTTCTTC CASSWTGVTSGYNEQFF
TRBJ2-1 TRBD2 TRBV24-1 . TGTGCCACCAGTGACCCGGGACTAGCGGGAGGTGAGCAGTTCTTC CATSDPGLAGGEQFF
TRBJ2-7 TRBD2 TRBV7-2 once TGTGCCAGCAGCCAAGGTCTAGCGGGTACCTACGAGCAGTACTTC CASSQGLAGTYEQYF
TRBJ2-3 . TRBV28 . TGTGCCAGCAGTCTTTTAGCGGATACGCAGTATTTT CASSLLADTQYF
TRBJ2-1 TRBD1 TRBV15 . TGTGCCACCAGATCCGGGACAGGGCAGGTGCGGGAGTGGAATGAGCAGTTCTTC CATRSGTGQVREWNEQFF
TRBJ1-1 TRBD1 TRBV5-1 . TGCGCCAGCAGCATGACAGGGGGTATCTCTGAAGCTTTCTTT CASSMTGGISEAFF
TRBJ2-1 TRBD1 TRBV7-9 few TGTGCCAGCAGCTGGAGACAGGGCGCCGGGAATGAGCAGTTCTTC CASSWRQGAGNEQFF
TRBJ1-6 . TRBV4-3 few TGCGCCAGCAGCCAAGAGACTGGCTTAAATTCACCCCTCCACTTT CASSQETGLNSPLHF
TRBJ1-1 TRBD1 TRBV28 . TGTGCCAGCAGTTTGGAGGGGGCGTTCACTGAAGCTTTCTTT CASSLEGAFTEAFF
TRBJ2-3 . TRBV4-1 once TGCGCCAGCAGCCAATTCGTAGGGGGCACAGATACGCAGTATTTT CASSQFVGGTDTQYF
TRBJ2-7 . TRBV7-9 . TGTGCCAGCAGCTTAGATACGACAGGACGTAGTTCCTACGAGCAGTACTTC CASSLDTTGRSSYEQYF
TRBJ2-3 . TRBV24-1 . TGTGCCACCAGTGACGGGGGGCGGCAGGCCACAGATACGCAGTATTTT CATSDGGRQATDTQYF
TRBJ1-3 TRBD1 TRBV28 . TGTGCCAGCACCCCGAGGGCGGACAGGGACCACTCTGGAAACACCATATATTTT CASTPRADRDHSGNTIYF
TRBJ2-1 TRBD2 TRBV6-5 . TGTGCCAGCACGGGTAGCGGGAGCTCCTACAATGAGCAGTTCTTC CASTGSGSSYNEQFF
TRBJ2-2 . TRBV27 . TGTGCCAGCAGTTTATTGGGGGGACTTGACACCGGGGAGCTGTTTTTT CASSLLGGLDTGELFF
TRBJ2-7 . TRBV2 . TGTGCCAGCAGTGGGCGGAGAGCCTACGAGCAGTACTTC CASSGRRAYEQYF
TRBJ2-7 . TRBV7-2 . TGTGCCAGCAGCTTAGACAGGACCTACGAGCAGTACTTC CASSLDRTYEQYF
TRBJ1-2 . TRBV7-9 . TGTGCCAGCAGCTCACCCCCGGACAGCAACTATGGCTACACCTTC CASSSPPDSNYGYTF
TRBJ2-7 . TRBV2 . TGTGCCAGCAGTGAACAGGTTACCTACGAGCAGTACTTC CASSEQVTYEQYF
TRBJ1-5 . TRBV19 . TGTGCCAGTAGTATAAGCAGAGGGGTGACTAGTCAGCCCCAGCATTTT CASSISRGVTSQPQHF
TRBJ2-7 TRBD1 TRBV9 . TGTGCCAGCAGCGCAGCCACAGGGGGCATCTACGAGCAGTACTTC CASSAATGGIYEQYF
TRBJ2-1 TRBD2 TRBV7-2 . TGTGCCAGCAGCTTAGCGACTAGCTGGAATGAGCAGTTCTTC CASSLATSWNEQFF
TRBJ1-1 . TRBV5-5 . TGTGCCAGCAGTTCCTCAGTCGGGCCCCGGGGAACTGAAGCTTTCTTT CASSSSVGPRGTEAFF
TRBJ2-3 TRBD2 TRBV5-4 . TGTGCCAGCAGCCCCACTAGCGGAAGCACAGATACGCAGTATTTT CASSPTSGSTDTQYF
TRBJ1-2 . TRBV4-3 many TGCGCCAGCAGCCAAGACCTTACAGGGAACTATGGCTACACCTTC CASSQDLTGNYGYTF
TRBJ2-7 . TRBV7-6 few TGTGCCAGCAGCCCTCGGACAGCCTCCTACGAGCAGTACTTC CASSPRTASYEQYF
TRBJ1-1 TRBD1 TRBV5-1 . TGCGCCAGCAGCGGGACAGGGGACACTGAAGCTTTCTTT CASSGTGDTEAFF
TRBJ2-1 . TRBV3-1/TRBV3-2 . TGTGCCAGCAGCCAAGATGCTAGCTCCTACAATGAGCAGTTCTTC CASSQDASSYNEQFF
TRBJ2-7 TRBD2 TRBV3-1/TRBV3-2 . TGTGCCAGCAGCCAGACTAGCGGGGTATACGAGCAGTACTTC CASSQTSGVYEQYF
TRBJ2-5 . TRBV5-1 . TGCGCCAGCAGCTTCGCTTCCTCCGGAGGGCAAGAGACCCAGTACTTC CASSFASSGGQETQYF
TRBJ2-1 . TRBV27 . TGTGCCAGCAGTTTAGAGCGGGCATACAATGAGCAGTTCTTC CASSLERAYNEQFF
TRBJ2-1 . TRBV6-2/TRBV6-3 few TGTGCCAGCAGCCACCCCGTGAGGGATTACAATGAGCAGTTCTTC CASSHPVRDYNEQFF
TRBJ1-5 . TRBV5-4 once TGTGCCAGCAGCCGGGGGGGGATGGATCCCAATCAGCCCCAGCATTTT CASSRGGMDPNQPQHF
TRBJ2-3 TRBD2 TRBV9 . TGTGCCAGCAGCGCGAGCGGGGGGACTAACACAGATACGCAGTATTTT CASSASGGTNTDTQYF
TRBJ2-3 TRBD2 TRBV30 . TGTGCCTGGAGTTTTCCGGGACTAGTGGGATCAGATACGCAGTATTTT CAWSFPGLVGSDTQYF
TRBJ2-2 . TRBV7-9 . TGTGCCAGCAGCATAGAGCCAGGGCACACCGGGGAGCTGTTTTTT CASSIEPGHTGELFF
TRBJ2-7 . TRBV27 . TGTGCCAGCAGTTCCGGGTCTCCGTCCTACGAGCAGTACTTC CASSSGSPSYEQYF
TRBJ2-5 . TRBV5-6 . TGTGCCAGCAGCTTGGGGCTTCATGAGACCCAGTACTTC CASSLGLHETQYF
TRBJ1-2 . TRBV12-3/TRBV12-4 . TGTGCCAGCTGGAGAAACCTATATGGCTACACCTTC CASWRNLYGYTF
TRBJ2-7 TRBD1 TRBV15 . TGTGCCACCAGCTCAGGGACAGGGTCCTACGAGCAGTACTTC CATSSGTGSYEQYF
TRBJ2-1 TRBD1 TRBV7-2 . TGTGCCAGCAGCTTAGTCGGGACAGTAAACAATGAGCAGTTCTTC CASSLVGTVNNEQFF
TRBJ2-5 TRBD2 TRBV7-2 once TGTGCCAGCAGCCTCCTGGGAAACGGGAGGGCCCGGGAGACCCAGTACTTC CASSLLGNGRARETQYF
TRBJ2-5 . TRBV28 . TGTGCCAGCAGCGAACGGGCATCAGCGGAAGAGACCCAGTACTTC CASSERASAEETQYF
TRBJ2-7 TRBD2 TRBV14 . TGTGCCAGCAGTCCTTTTAGCGGGAGAGGCTACGAGCAGTACTTC CASSPFSGRGYEQYF
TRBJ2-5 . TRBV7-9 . TGTGCCAGCAGCCACGGGGTGCGCCAAGAGACCCAGTACTTC CASSHGVRQETQYF
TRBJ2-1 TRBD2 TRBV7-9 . TGTGCCAGCACCGGACTAGCGGGGGGGAATGAGCAGTTCTTC CASTGLAGGNEQFF
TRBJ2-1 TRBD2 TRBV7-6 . TGTGCCAGCAGTTTCTCCCCCCAAGGAGCGGGAAGAGGAACCTACAATGAGCAGTTCTTC CASSFSPQGAGRGTYNEQFF
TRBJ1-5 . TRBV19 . TGTGCCAGTAGCGGGGGAGGGGGTAGCAATCAGCCCCAGCATTTT CASSGGGGSNQPQHF
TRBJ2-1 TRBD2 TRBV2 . TGTGCCAGCAGTGAAAAGACTAGCGGGAGGAAACACAATGAGCAGTTCTTC CASSEKTSGRKHNEQFF
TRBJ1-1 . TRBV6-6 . TGTGCCAGCAGTTATGGAGGCACTGAAGCTTTCTTT CASSYGGTEAFF
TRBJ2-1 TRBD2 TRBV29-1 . TGCAGCGTCGGAGGGACTACAACGAGCTCCTACAATGAGCAGTTCTTC CSVGGTTTSSYNEQFF
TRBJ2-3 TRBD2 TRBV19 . TGTGCCAGTAGTATCGGTCTAGCGGGAGGCACGCAGTATTTT CASSIGLAGGTQYF
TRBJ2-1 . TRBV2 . TGTGCCAGCAGGCCCAGTTACAATGAGCAGTTCTTC CASRPSYNEQFF